Presented here are 23 T cell receptor beta chains from one specimen sequenced in a study of metastatic and nonmetastatic thyroid tumors. TCRdb ran MiXCR on the PCR reads. The repertoire consists of about 27,000 clones, with roughly 15% occurring once and the leading ten covering 15% to 18%. Patients were all untreated before their thyroid surgery. Source material: blood. The receptors come from a male donor with papillary thyroid cancer or a benign thyroid nodule (not recorded which). Some clones in this sample may be carry-over from other donors' samples.

The rearrangement uses TRBV6-2 or TRBV6-3 and TRBJ1-6; tentatively, D is TRBD1 (6 bases). The CDR3 runs 15 residues. The V end was cut by 3 bases, the J end by 7 bases, with 13 bases between. CDR1 is MNHEY, CDR2 SVGEGT, per germline. The CDR3, as DNA: TGTGCCAGCAGTTATTTGCCAGGGGCGAATTCACCCCTCCACTTT. Translated: CASSYLPGANSPLHF.

This clone was seen at least ten times. The rearrangement joins TRBV13 to TRBJ2-3, with D possibly being TRBD2 (7 bases). V lost 5 bases and J lost 4, with 19 bases in between. The CDR3 loop spans 16 amino acids. Germline assignment: CDR1 PRHDT and CDR2 FYEKMQ (reference sequence). As DNA, the CDR3 is TGTGCCAGCAGCGCGGTGGGGGCTAGCGGATCAGATACGCAGTATTTT. It encodes CASSAVGASGSDTQYF.

This clone occurred many times. This chain joins TRBV11-2 and TRBJ1-3, with a tentative D call TRBD1 (5 bases). Per germline, CDR1 SGHAT and CDR2 FQNNGV. This CDR3 spans 17 amino acids. The V end lost 5 bases, the J end lost 0 bases, and 17 bases lay between the germline ends. This CDR3 is CASSGFGGGYSGNTIYF. CDR3 DNA: TGTGCCAGCAGCGGATTTGGTGGGGGATACTCTGGAAACACCATATATTTT. Full variable domain (missing parts from reference TRBV11-2 and TRBJ1-3): EAGVAQSPRYKIIEKRQSVAFWCNPISGHATLYWYQQILGQGPKLLIQFQNNGVVDDSQLPKDRFSAERLKGVDSTLKIQPAKLEDSAVYLCASSGFGGGYSGNTIYFGEGSWLTVV.

In its sample, this clone was seen a few times. The J gene is TRBJ2-6, the V gene TRBV6-1; no definite D call. The V gene lost 5 bases and the J gene lost 1 base, with 6 bases spanning the gap. This CDR3 is 14 amino acids long. Germline V CDR1 and CDR2: MNHNS, SASEGT. The CDR3: CASSRDSGANVLTF. Here the CDR3 DNA reads TGTGCCAGCAGTAGGGATTCTGGGGCCAACGTCCTGACTTTC.

This clone was seen many times. This chain uses TRBV5-1 with TRBJ1-2; 7 bases fit TRBD1. The CDR3 consists of 16 residues. J was trimmed by 6 bases and V by 5 bases; bases with no gene match: 16. The germline V gene has CDR1 SGHRS and CDR2 YFSETQ. The CDR3 region is CASRSGPGTEADGYTF. CDR3 DNA sequence: TGCGCCAGCAGAAGCGGCCCCGGGACAGAGGCGGATGGCTACACCTTC.

This clone was counted between two and nine times. With a much larger clone just one base away, this may be a read error. The rearrangement uses TRBV6-1 and TRBJ2-5; D may be TRBD2 (6 bases). The V gene's germline CDR1 is MNHNS and CDR2 SASEGT. The CDR3 length is 13 residues. V was shortened by 6 bases and J by 7 bases, with 15 bases between the two germline ends. CDR3 in DNA: TGTGCCAGCAGGCGGGACTTTGAAGGGACCCAGTACTTC. Amino acids: CASRRDFEGTQYF.

The DNA of the CDR3 is TGTGCCAGCAGCCGCGGGATCCCCAACTATGGCTACACCTTC. Encoded protein: CASSRGIPNYGYTF. V is TRBV7-6 and J is TRBJ1-2; D gene unclear. Between the trimmed V and J ends, which lost 5 bases and 2 bases, there was a span of 12 bases. Germline loops: CDR1 SGHVS, CDR2 FNYEAQ. CDR3 length equals 14 residues.

A few counts support this clone. The final CDR3 position lacks the conserved phenylalanine or tryptophan, pointing to a likely read error. It is unclear where the CDR3 begins or ends on the DNA, so no DNA is shown, and the CDR3 is as TCRdb lists it. The genes are TRBV6-1 and TRBJ2-7; TRBD1 is the table's D call and was not checked against the DNA. The CDR3 numbers 15 amino acids, ends counted. Germline V gene lookup returns CDR1 MNHNS and CDR2 SASEGT. The CDR3 protein is CASSTRPDSSYEQYL.

This clone has ten or more counts. The chain uses TRBV5-1 and TRBJ1-4; D remains ambiguous. From germline, CDR1 is SGHRS and CDR2 YFSETQ. With 0 bases removed from V and 4 bases from J, the gap between germline ends came to 10 bases. The CDR3 runs 15 residues. CDR3 coding DNA: TGCGCCAGCAGCTTGGGGCGGGTTGGTAATGAAAAACTGTTTTTT. This sequence encodes CASSLGRVGNEKLFF. Using reference TRBV5-1 and TRBJ1-4 for the parts outside the CDR3, the full variable domain is KAGVTQTPRYLIKTRGQQVTLSCSPISGHRSVSWYQQTPGQGLQFLFEYFSETQRNKGNFPGRFSGRQFSNSRSEMNVSTLELGDSALYLCASSLGRVGNEKLFFGSGTQLSVL.

This clone was picked up many times. The J gene is TRBJ2-5, the V gene TRBV5-1; D gene uncertain. The germline gives CDR1 SGHRS, CDR2 YFSETQ. CDR3 length equals 13 residues. The germline V and J ends were trimmed by 2 bases and 5 bases, with 10 bases remaining between them. The chain's CDR3 is CASSFAPRETQYF. DNA for the CDR3: TGCGCCAGCAGCTTCGCCCCCCGGGAGACCCAGTACTTC. Based on the CDR3 plus reference TRBV5-1 and TRBJ2-5, the full variable domain is KAGVTQTPRYLIKTRGQQVTLSCSPISGHRSVSWYQQTPGQGLQFLFEYFSETQRNKGNFPGRFSGRQFSNSRSEMNVSTLELGDSALYLCASSFAPRETQYFGPGTRLLVL.

This clone was counted between two and nine times. The chain combines TRBV7-2 with TRBJ2-5; 10 bases are a match to TRBD2. The germline gives CDR1 SGHTA, CDR2 FQGNSA. V was clipped by 3 bases and J by 5 bases; unmatched bases: 6. The CDR3 is made up of 15 amino acids. This chain's CDR3 is CASSFSSGGWETQYF. The CDR3 nucleotides are TGTGCCAGCAGCTTTAGTAGCGGGGGGTGGGAGACCCAGTACTTC.

This clone was recorded many times. Since a much larger clone is just one base distant, this may be a read error. The sample carries other DNA sequences with the same CDR3. V gene TRBV6-1 combines with J gene TRBJ2-1; 7 positions match TRBD2. CDR1 and CDR2 from the germline V gene are MNHNS and SASEGT. The CDR3 covers 15 residues. The ends lost 8 bases at V and 9 bases at J; junction bases unmatched: 16. The chain's CDR3 is CASPKICAGVTEQFF. CDR3 bases: TGTGCCAGCCCTAAGATTTGCGCGGGGGTCACTGAGCAGTTCTTC.

This clone was counted many times. The gene calls are TRBV7-9 and TRBJ2-5, with 8 nucleotides matching TRBD1. V lost 4 bases and J lost 5; bases outside the gene matches: 9. This CDR3 is 15 amino acids long. Germline-derived CDR1 and CDR2 are SEHNR and FQNEAQ (reference sequence). CDR3 nucleotides: TGTGCCAGCAGCTCCTCGGACAGGGCTGACGAGACCCAGTACTTC. Translation gives CASSSSDRADETQYF.

The V and J genes are TRBV20-1 and TRBJ1-4, with unresolved D. Germline CDR1 and CDR2: DFQATT and SNEGSKA (reference sequence). The CDR3 totals 17 residues. Trimming stripped 0 bases from V and 0 bases from J, with 14 bases between. The CDR3 loop reads CSARDFSYTTTNEKLFF. The CDR3 DNA reads as TGCAGTGCTAGAGATTTCTCGTACACCACAACTAATGAAAAACTGTTTTTT.

This clone was recorded at least ten times. V gene TRBV7-2 combines with J gene TRBJ2-7; possibly TRBD1 for D (6 bases). V was shortened by 3 bases and J by 2 bases, with 11 bases between the two germline ends. The CDR3 covers 14 residues. The germline gives CDR1 SGHTA, CDR2 FQGNSA. The CDR3 region has the DNA TGTGCCAGCAGCTTGACAGGAACCCCCTACGAGCAGTACTTC. It yields the protein CASSLTGTPYEQYF.

The V and J genes are TRBV5-1 and TRBJ2-3; 7 bases line up with TRBD2. Germline V CDR1 and CDR2: SGHRS, YFSETQ. This CDR3 is 18 amino acids long. Germline trimming cut 1 base from V and 2 bases from J; bases unmatched to any gene: 13. The CDR3 reads CASSLSTSVRMTTDTQYF. In nucleotides, the CDR3 is TGCGCCAGCAGCTTGTCTACTAGCGTGAGGATGACCACAGATACGCAGTATTTT.

This clone showed up many times. The CDR3 spells CASSPGGATGPQHF. The DNA for the CDR3 is TGTGCCAGCAGCCCCGGGGGAGCGACGGGTCCCCAGCATTTT. The V call is TRBV6-1, the J call TRBJ1-5; D might be TRBD1 (5 bases). Germline V gene data show CDR1 as MNHNS and CDR2 as SASEGT. Trimming shortened V by 6 bases and J by 10 bases, and 19 bases separated the two germline ends. The CDR3 loop spans 14 amino acids.

This clone was counted many times. The V gene is TRBV10-3, the J gene TRBJ2-7; D is unresolved. V was clipped by 9 bases and J by 3 bases, with 15 bases between them. The CDR3 has 13 residues. Germline CDR1 ENHRY, CDR2 SYGVKD. The CDR3 coding sequence is TGTGCCATAGGACGGAACTACGACTACGAGCAGTACTTC. This codes for CAIGRNYDYEQYF.

The chain carries TRBV5-1 and TRBJ2-7; D is undetermined. The V end lost 4 bases, the J end lost 0 bases, and 5 bases lay between the germline ends. The germline CDR1 and CDR2 sequences are SGHRS and YFSETQ. The CDR3 is 12 residues long. The CDR3 here is CASSQSSYEQYF. As DNA, the CDR3 is TGCGCCAGCAGCCAAAGCTCCTACGAGCAGTACTTC.

This clone is a singleton in its sample. V usage is TRBV30 and J usage is TRBJ2-1; tentatively, D is TRBD2 (6 bases). V was shortened by 5 bases and J by 8 bases, with 10 bases between the two germline ends. Germline V gives CDR1 GTSNPN, CDR2 SVGIG (reference sequence). The CDR3 sequence is 11 residues long. In DNA, the CDR3 is TGTGCCTGGGGAGGAGGGGATGAGCAGTTCTTC. The encoded protein is CAWGGGDEQFF.

This chain uses TRBV11-2 with TRBJ2-3; 7 positions match TRBD2. CDR1 SGHAT and CDR2 FQNNGV come from the germline V gene. Trimming cost V 6 bases and J 0 bases; bases outside gene matches: 9. The CDR3 consists of 16 residues. The CDR3 is CASRPNLAASTDTQYF. CDR3 bases: TGTGCCAGCAGACCCAATCTAGCGGCTAGCACAGATACGCAGTATTTT.

There are many counts of this clone. V gene TRBV11-2 combines with J gene TRBJ2-1; D is ambiguous. The V end was cut by 0 bases, the J end by 2 bases, with 11 bases between. From germline, CDR1 is SGHAT and CDR2 FQNNGV. CDR3 size: 16 residues. Here the CDR3 DNA reads TGTGCCAGCAGCTTAGACGATTCTTACACCTACAATGAGCAGTTCTTC. This encodes CASSLDDSYTYNEQFF.

Ten or more counts support this clone. This chain links TRBV19 with TRBJ2-1; D is uncertain. In germline, CDR1 is LNHDA, CDR2 SQIVND (reference sequence). The V end was cut by 7 bases, the J end by 4 bases, with 11 bases between. The CDR3 has 13 amino acids. DNA for the CDR3: TGTGCCAGTACCAACTACGGATACAATGAGCAGTTCTTC. Translating it yields CASTNYGYNEQFF.